The subject of this entry is one T cell receptor beta chain. The data derive from a study of T-cell reconstitution after alpha-beta-depleted transplantation in children. Germline CDR1 is SGHRS and CDR2 is YFSETQ. The CDR3 extends over 15 amino acids. The V and J ends lost 8 bases and 5 bases respectively, with 19 bases between them. Preparing the TCRbeta library involved the use of unique molecular identifiers. TCRdb called the PCR reads again in MiXCR, with one record for every CDR3 protein. The table records some 280,000 distinct CDR3 sequences, about a tenth of them present only once. Here the sequenced sample was PBMCs from the stem cell graft donor, taken from the stem cell graft. The clonotype originates from a human donor who donated a stem cell graft to a child with SCID. The rearrangement uses TRBV5-1 and TRBJ2-2, with a tentative D call TRBD2 (5 bases). The CDR3 nucleotides are TGCGCCAGTAGTCCGGGATCTACGGCGACCGGGGAGCTGTTTTTT. Amino acids: CASSPGSTATGELFF.